The 13 T cell receptor beta chains below come from one sample, sequenced in a study of shared clonotypes between healthy human individuals. Sequenced by immunoSEQ multiplex PCR; TCRdb stores in-frame clones only, minus some. Here the sample spans 2 million to 3 million clones, approximately 94% being singletons. Sequencing was performed on naive CD4+ T cells from PBMCs. Subset indicated: CD45RA+ positively selected. Every receptor here comes from a man between 18 and 35 years old in good health. Some clones in this sample may be carry-over from other donors' samples.

The chain joins TRBV7-2 to TRBJ2-5, with 9 bases matching TRBD2. The trim removed 2 bases at V and 5 bases at J, leaving 6 bases unmatched. Germline loops: CDR1 SGHTA, CDR2 FQGNSA. CDR3 length: 15 amino acids. The CDR3 sequence: CASSLIAGVLETQYF. DNA for the CDR3: TGTGCCAGCAGCTTAATAGCGGGAGTTCTGGAGACCCAGTACTTC. Looking up the rest from reference TRBV7-2 and TRBJ2-5 gives the full variable domain: GAGVSQSPSNKVTEKGKDVELRCDPISGHTALYWYRQSLGQGLEFLIYFQGNSAPDKSGLPSDRFSAERTGGSVSTLTIQRTQQEDSAVYLCASSLIAGVLETQYFGPGTRLLVL.

This clone has a handful of counts. V is TRBV19 and J is TRBJ1-5; D gene uncertain. Germline values: CDR1 LNHDA, CDR2 SQIVND (reference sequence). This CDR3 is built from 14 residues. V lost 3 bases to trimming and J lost 3 bases, with 9 bases between them. In DNA, the CDR3 is TGTGCCAGTAGTATCAACCGAGCCAATCAGCCCCAGCATTTT. Its protein is CASSINRANQPQHF.

This clone was seen more than once but under ten times. This sample also contains other DNA sequences that code for the same CDR3. The rearrangement joins TRBV2 to TRBJ1-5; D gene uncertain. CDR1 is SNHLY, CDR2 FYNNEI, per germline. Trimming took 4 bases from V and 2 from J, leaving 9 bases between them. The CDR3 extends over 14 amino acids. CDR3 sequence reads: CASSVRGGNQPQHF. The CDR3 nucleotides read TGTGCCAGCAGTGTTCGGGGTGGCAATCAGCCCCAGCATTTT.

The gene calls are TRBV19 and TRBJ2-3; the D gene is possibly TRBD1 (5 bases). The V and J ends lost 6 bases and 3 bases respectively, with 10 bases between them. This CDR3 is built from 13 residues. Per the germline V gene, CDR1 is LNHDA and CDR2 is SQIVND (reference sequence). The CDR3 loop is CASRYSGTDTQYF. The CDR3 DNA reads as TGTGCCAGTAGGTACTCAGGGACAGATACGCAGTATTTT.

For this clone: This specimen includes other DNA sequences encoding the same CDR3. The chain joins TRBV5-1 to TRBJ2-5, with D possibly being TRBD2 (6 bases). Trimming cost V 4 bases and J 4 bases, with 11 bases left between them. The CDR3 sequence is 13 residues long. Per germline, CDR1 SGHRS and CDR2 YFSETQ. CDR3 loop: CASSQQGGETQYF. The CDR3 DNA is TGCGCCAGCAGCCAGCAGGGAGGAGAGACCCAGTACTTC. Combining the CDR3 with reference TRBV5-1 and TRBJ2-5 gives the whole variable domain KAGVTQTPRYLIKTRGQQVTLSCSPISGHRSVSWYQQTPGQGLQFLFEYFSETQRNKGNFPGRFSGRQFSNSRSEMNVSTLELGDSALYLCASSQQGGETQYFGPGTRLLVL.

The chain couples TRBV7-9 to TRBJ1-3; tentative D call: TRBD1 (5 bases). The CDR3 is made up of 18 amino acids. Germline V gene sequence: CDR1 SEHNR, CDR2 FQNEAQ (reference sequence). V was cut by 5 bases and J by 0 bases, with 20 bases left in between. The CDR3 is CASSLTLGWGDSGNTIYF. In DNA, the CDR3 is TGTGCCAGCAGCCTAACATTGGGCTGGGGCGACTCTGGAAACACCATATATTTT.

V gene TRBV18 combines with J gene TRBJ1-3; D perhaps matches TRBD1 (6 bases). The CDR3 runs to 14 residues. Germline CDR1 reads KGHSH; CDR2 reads LQKENI. Trimming removed 3 bases from V and 2 bases from J, with 8 bases in between. CDR3 sequence reads: CASSPDRTGNTIYF. The CDR3 DNA follows: TGTGCCAGCTCACCGGACAGAACTGGAAACACCATATATTTT.

The gene calls are TRBV29-1 and TRBJ1-2; D gene ambiguous. The germline V and J ends were trimmed by 2 bases and 4 bases, with 5 bases remaining between them. The CDR3 covers 11 residues. CDR1 is SQVTM, CDR2 ANQGSEA, per germline. DNA of the CDR3: TGCAGCGTTGAACAGGCCTATGGCTACACCTTC. Its translation is CSVEQAYGYTF.

The V gene is TRBV11-2, the J gene TRBJ2-1, with TRBD1 identical over 9 bases. CDR3 length: 16 residues. Germline loops: CDR1 SGHAT, CDR2 FQNNGV. The junction had 10 bases not matched to a gene; V was cut back by 4 bases and J by 6 bases. CDR3 coding DNA: TGTGCCAGCAGCTCACCGGGACAGGGTTCGATCAATGAGCAGTTCTTC. It specifies CASSSPGQGSINEQFF.

The rearrangement links TRBV6-5 to TRBJ1-6; D not resolved. Germline assignment: CDR1 MNHEY and CDR2 SVGAGI. The CDR3 length is 15 residues. V was pared by 0 bases and J by 5 bases, with 8 bases between. CDR3 amino acids: CASSYSGRNNSPLHF. The CDR3 bases are TGTGCCAGCAGTTACTCGGGCAGAAATAATTCACCCCTCCACTTT.

The chain couples TRBV6-5 to TRBJ2-1; D call uncertain. CDR3 length: 16 residues. Germline CDR1 and CDR2: MNHEY and SVGAGI. Trimming stripped 2 bases from V and 0 bases from J, with 11 bases between. CDR3 in DNA: TGTGCCAGCAGTTACCAGCGCCGGAGCTCCTACAATGAGCAGTTCTTC. This sequence encodes CASSYQRRSSYNEQFF.

This chain links TRBV27 with TRBJ2-7, with 10 bases aligning to TRBD1. J was trimmed by 5 bases and V by 5 bases; bases with no gene match: 9. The CDR3 contains 15 residues. Germline V CDR1 and CDR2: MNHEY, SMNVEV (reference sequence). CDR3 residues: CASSVPGQGNNEQYF. The CDR3 DNA reads TGTGCCAGCAGTGTACCGGGACAGGGGAACAACGAGCAGTACTTC.

V is TRBV6-1 and J is TRBJ2-7, with TRBD2 identical over 7 bases. The trim removed 4 bases at V and 1 base at J, leaving 7 bases unmatched. The CDR3 covers 15 residues. The germline V gene encodes CDR1 MNHNS and CDR2 SASEGT. The DNA of the CDR3 is TGTGCCAGCAGTGGAGCGGGACTGCGATCCTACGAGCAGTACTTC. Translated: CASSGAGLRSYEQYF.